This TCR beta chain is drawn from a study of cytomegalovirus exposure and HLA in healthy donors. The study, taken as a whole, reports: In terms of immune exposure information, only CMV serostatus was available. Follow-up analysis found HLA locus-dependent TCR association rates, highest for DRB1 and lowest for HLA-C.

The PCR employed 60 Vbeta primers together with 13 Jbeta primers. Profiled with immunoSEQ multiplex PCR; TCRdb holds only in-frame clones, not every one. The sample records about 170,000 clones, about four fifths being singletons. A word on this clone: As yet, its antigen is unknown.

The germline gives CDR1 SGHAT, CDR2 FQNNGV. The CDR3 is 16 amino acids. After removal of 2 bases from V and 4 bases from J, the junction contained 8 bases not matched to a gene. This receptor was taken from a girl aged 5-17 years in good health and CMV-seropositive. The J gene is TRBJ1-1, the V gene TRBV11-2; TRBD1 matches 9 bases. Sequencing used PBMCs. The DNA of the CDR3 is TGTGCCAGCAGCTTATGGGACAGGGAGAGGGGCACTGAAGCTTTCTTT. It yields the protein CASSLWDRERGTEAFF.